This TCR beta chain emerged from a study of T-cell reconstitution after alpha-beta-depleted transplantation in children. This clonotype was counted between two and nine times. What it recognizes is unknown. V gave up 5 bases and J gave up 10 bases; unmatched junction bases: 7. The germline CDR1 and CDR2 sequences are SQVTM and ANQGSEA. The CDR3 is 13 residues long. Unique molecular identifiers were incorporated during preparation of the TCRbeta library. TCRdb processed the PCR reads anew with MiXCR; each CDR3 protein has one entry. The table records fewer than 700,000 distinct CDR3 sequences, more than 20% of them present only once. Overall study findings and caveats: High day-60 TCRbeta diversity in some patients came from surviving recipient T cells and thymic progenitors. About two months after transplant, alpha-beta T cells reportedly came from several hundred expanded graft clones. T cells produced anew were the main source of T-cell counts and diversity one year after transplant.

The starting material was PBMCs, mostly from graft donor cells, obtained 360 days after TCRalphabeta/CD19-depleted stem cell transplant. The rearrangement joins TRBV29-1 to TRBJ2-1, with TRBD2 identical over 11 bases. The sequence derives from a boy less than two years old who had a stem cell transplant for acute myeloid leukemia, so the T cells may come from the graft donor. The CDR3 here is CSVLLAGVREQFF. CDR3 coding DNA: TGCAGCGTTCTACTAGCGGGGGTACGGGAGCAGTTCTTC.